A selection of T cell receptor beta chains follows, all from one sample in a study of T cells in Graves' hyperthyroidism and ophthalmopathy. TCRdb ran MiXCR on the multiplex PCR reads and lists one entry per CDR3 protein. The table has 300,000 to 350,000 distinct CDR3 sequences, about a sixth seen once. Specimen: blood. These receptors came from a woman between 40 and 50 years old with Graves' ophthalmopathy. CDR3s include the opening cysteine and the closing phenylalanine or tryptophan. D genes are given only for firm matches. Clone size is not always given. Where it is, it says once, few, many or a class for expanded clones.

v_gene,d_gene,abundance,j_gene,CDR3aa,CDR3nt
TRBV5-1,TRBD1,many,TRBJ1-1,CASSLMPGGKTEAFF,TGCGCCAGCAGCTTGATGCCAGGGGGTAAGACTGAAGCTTTCTTT
TRBV20-1,-,many,TRBJ2-1,CSASWSSYNEQFF,TGCAGTGCTAGTTGGAGCTCCTACAATGAGCAGTTCTTC
TRBV27,-,-,TRBJ1-6,CASLRLGAGNSPLHF,TGTGCCAGTTTACGATTGGGGGCGGGTAATTCACCCCTCCACTTT
TRBV7-2,-,many,TRBJ1-1,CASSRQVLNTEAFF,TGTGCCAGCAGCCGCCAGGTCTTGAACACTGAAGCTTTCTTT
TRBV6-2/TRBV6-3,TRBD1,many,TRBJ1-2,CASRAGTDYGYTF,TGTGCCAGCAGAGCCGGGACAGACTATGGCTACACCTTC
TRBV9,-,-,TRBJ2-2,CASSEGPPARAGELFF,TGTGCCAGCAGCGAGGGGCCCCCGGCTAGGGCCGGGGAGCTGTTTTTT
TRBV5-1,TRBD1,many,TRBJ1-1,CASRSGQGVTEAFF,TGCGCCAGCAGATCCGGACAGGGTGTCACTGAAGCTTTCTTT
TRBV12-3/TRBV12-4,-,-,TRBJ2-7,CASTLGGLPGGEQYF,TGTGCCAGCACCTTAGGGGGGCTTCCCGGGGGCGAGCAGTACTTC
TRBV28,TRBD1,-,TRBJ2-7,CASSPQGQGTLYEQYF,TGTGCCAGCAGTCCTCAGGGACAGGGGACACTCTACGAGCAGTACTTC
TRBV19,-,-,TRBJ2-2,CASSIDRTATPRELFF,TGTGCCAGTAGTATAGATCGGACCGCCACCCCCCGGGAGCTGTTTTTT
TRBV7-9,-,many,TRBJ1-2,CASSPQGLNYGYTF,TGTGCCAGCAGCCCCCAAGGGCTTAACTATGGCTACACCTTC
TRBV19,-,many,TRBJ1-1,CASSHDINTEAFF,TGTGCCAGTAGCCACGATATCAACACTGAAGCTTTCTTT
TRBV6-1,TRBD1,-,TRBJ1-2,CASSGQGETGGYTF,TGTGCCAGCAGTGGACAGGGGGAAACCGGGGGCTACACCTTC
TRBV11-1,TRBD1,many,TRBJ2-2,CASSAPGQGATGELFF,TGTGCCAGCAGCGCACCGGGACAGGGAGCGACCGGGGAGCTGTTTTTT
TRBV6-2/TRBV6-3,-,many,TRBJ2-7,CASSYSGQQYF,TGTGCCAGCAGTTACTCGGGTCAGCAGTACTTC
TRBV2,-,many,TRBJ2-2,CASSEWRSSTGELFF,TGTGCCAGCAGTGAATGGCGCAGCAGCACCGGGGAGCTGTTTTTT
TRBV28,-,many,TRBJ2-7,CASSLSTGLYEQYF,TGTGCCAGCAGTTTAAGCACAGGGTTATACGAGCAGTACTTC
TRBV20-1,-,few,TRBJ2-7,CSARYRLETYEQYF,TGCAGTGCTAGATACCGACTAGAGACCTACGAGCAGTACTTC
TRBV4-1,-,many,TRBJ2-5,CASRGASGSPQYF,TGCGCCAGCAGGGGAGCATCCGGTTCGCCCCAGTACTTC
TRBV15,-,many,TRBJ1-1,CATTLNGYTEAFF,TGTGCCACCACCCTCAACGGATACACTGAAGCTTTCTTT
TRBV5-1,-,many,TRBJ2-5,CASTPGPTGGETQYF,TGCGCCAGCACTCCGGGGCCGACGGGCGGGGAGACCCAGTACTTC
TRBV6-5,-,once,TRBJ1-6,CASSYSLRGGAAPLHF,TGTGCCAGCAGTTACTCATTGCGGGGAGGAGCTGCACCCCTCCACTTT
TRBV18,TRBD1,-,TRBJ1-1,CASSETGGITEAFF,TGTGCCAGCTCAGAGACAGGGGGGATCACTGAAGCTTTCTTT
TRBV12-3/TRBV12-4,-,many,TRBJ1-3,CASSFEGFRNTIYF,TGTGCCAGCAGTTTTGAGGGGTTTCGAAACACCATATATTTT
TRBV15,TRBD1,many,TRBJ2-2,CATSRVGAGGYTGELFF,TGTGCCACCAGCAGAGTAGGGGCAGGGGGTTACACCGGGGAGCTGTTTTTT
TRBV6-2/TRBV6-3,-,many,TRBJ2-2,CASSSGANTGELFF,TGTGCCAGCAGTTCAGGAGCCAACACCGGGGAGCTGTTTTTT
TRBV2,-,many,TRBJ1-5,CASSGGTEITSNQPQHF,TGTGCCAGCAGTGGAGGCACCGAAATTACTAGCAATCAGCCCCAGCATTTT
TRBV7-8,-,many,TRBJ1-2,CASSLGLVPDGYTF,TGTGCCAGCAGCTTAGGACTGGTTCCGGATGGCTACACCTTC
TRBV20-1,-,-,TRBJ2-5,CSARDSLETQYF,TGCAGTGCTAGAGATAGCTTAGAGACCCAGTACTTC
TRBV19,TRBD2,many,TRBJ2-4,CASSVRLAGAGIAKNIQYF,TGTGCCAGTAGTGTCCGACTAGCGGGAGCCGGCATAGCCAAAAACATTCAGTACTTC
TRBV6-1,-,many,TRBJ1-5,CASSVGSASDQPQHF,TGTGCCAGCAGTGTTGGTTCGGCCTCCGATCAGCCCCAGCATTTT
TRBV12-3/TRBV12-4,-,many,TRBJ2-7,CASSLRLISYEQYF,TGTGCCAGCAGTTTAAGATTGATCTCCTACGAGCAGTACTTC
TRBV27,-,-,TRBJ2-7,CASSQFGRYEQYF,TGTGCCAGCAGTCAATTCGGACGCTACGAGCAGTACTTC
TRBV6-5,-,medium-sized,TRBJ1-1,CASSLTRGYTEAFF,TGTGCCAGCAGTCTAACTCGTGGGTACACTGAAGCTTTCTTT
TRBV19,-,-,TRBJ2-2,CASSIGGTNTGELFF,TGTGCCAGTAGTATTGGCGGGACCAACACCGGGGAGCTGTTTTTT
TRBV20-1,-,many,TRBJ2-7,CSARDLGEQYF,TGCAGTGCTAGGGATTTGGGGGAGCAGTACTTC
TRBV30,-,few,TRBJ1-5,CAWRASGDQPQHF,TGTGCCTGGAGAGCCTCGGGAGATCAGCCCCAGCATTTT
TRBV29-1,-,many,TRBJ2-7,CSVKGTYEQYF,TGCAGCGTTAAGGGGACCTACGAGCAGTACTTC
TRBV7-3,-,-,TRBJ1-1,CASSFGGWTEAFF,TGTGCCAGCAGCTTCGGAGGGTGGACTGAAGCTTTCTTT
TRBV28,-,many,TRBJ1-2,CASSLSGRDGYTF,TGTGCCAGCAGTTTATCAGGCAGGGATGGCTACACCTTC
TRBV27,TRBD1,many,TRBJ1-1,CASSFSGTGHTEAFF,TGTGCCAGCAGTTTTTCCGGGACAGGGCACACTGAAGCTTTCTTT
TRBV12-3/TRBV12-4,-,many,TRBJ2-5,CASSLSFGGKETQYF,TGTGCCAGCAGTTTGAGTTTTGGAGGGAAAGAGACCCAGTACTTC
TRBV6-1,-,many,TRBJ2-2,CASSVSGVGELFF,TGTGCCAGCAGTGTTTCAGGGGTCGGGGAGCTGTTTTTT
TRBV5-1,TRBD2,many,TRBJ2-2,CASNGLAGNTGELFF,TGCGCCAGCAACGGACTAGCGGGGAACACCGGGGAGCTGTTTTTT
TRBV12-3/TRBV12-4,-,many,TRBJ2-2,CASSIHGGPISTGELFF,TGTGCCAGCAGTATTCATGGAGGTCCTATATCGACCGGGGAGCTGTTTTTT
TRBV30,-,few,TRBJ2-2,CAWSGGSGELFF,TGTGCCTGGAGTGGGGGCAGCGGGGAGCTGTTTTTT